The 22 T cell receptor beta chains listed next were all sequenced from one sample in a study of T cell responses to AZD1222 COVID-19 vaccine. Profiling relied on immunoSEQ multiplex PCR, and the TCRdb table lists in-frame clones only, not all of them. The data hold around 150,000 clones, with around nine tenths observed a single time. The sequencing here drew on peripheral blood, taken on day 0 of AZD1222 vaccination. The source is an adult in good health.

This chain joins TRBV6-4 and TRBJ2-1; 13 bases fit TRBD2. Looked up from germline, CDR1 is MRHNA and CDR2 is SNTAGT. The ends lost 10 bases at V and 9 bases at J; junction bases unmatched: 15. This CDR3 contains 16 residues. The CDR3 reads CATRTSGSSGRSEQFF. The DNA for the CDR3 is TGTGCCACTCGGACTAGCGGGAGTTCGGGAAGGAGTGAGCAGTTCTTC.

This clone was seen only once. The genes are TRBV6-1 and TRBJ2-7, with D possibly matching TRBD2 (5 bases). This CDR3 is built from 13 residues. CDR1 MNHNS and CDR2 SASEGT come from the germline V gene. V gave up 2 bases and J gave up 5 bases, with 10 bases separating them. CDR3 region: CASSEQERDEQYF. CDR3 DNA: TGTGCCAGCAGTGAACAGGAGAGGGACGAGCAGTACTTC.

The chain carries TRBV4-1 and TRBJ2-7, with D possibly TRBD2 on 5 matching bases. The CDR3 totals 20 residues. CDR1 and CDR2 (germline): MGHRA, YSYEKL. V lost 0 bases and J 1 base, leaving 25 bases between the germline ends. CDR3 sequence: CASSQEVIGKERVWSYEQYF. The CDR3 nucleotides read TGCGCCAGCAGCCAAGAGGTCATAGGCAAAGAGAGGGTGTGGTCCTACGAGCAGTACTTC.

The rearrangement links TRBV6-5 to TRBJ1-6; 8 bases align to TRBD1. Germline V CDR1 and CDR2: MNHEY, SVGAGI. The CDR3 extends over 15 amino acids. J lost 7 bases, V lost 6 bases, and 8 bases had no gene match. The CDR3 loop is CASSDQGARNSPLHF. The DNA of the CDR3 is TGTGCCAGCAGCGATCAGGGGGCGCGAAATTCACCCCTCCACTTT.

The chain combines TRBV11-2 with TRBJ1-2, with D perhaps TRBD1 (6 bases). The V end was cut by 5 bases, the J end by 7 bases, with 14 bases between. The CDR3 runs to 13 residues. Germline lookup yields CDR1 SGHAT and CDR2 FQNNGV. The CDR3 DNA reads as TGTGCCAGCAGCCAAGGCAGGGGTTTTGGCTACACCTTC. It yields the protein CASSQGRGFGYTF. The full variable domain, with the rest looked up from reference TRBV11-2 and TRBJ1-2, is EAGVAQSPRYKIIEKRQSVAFWCNPISGHATLYWYQQILGQGPKLLIQFQNNGVVDDSQLPKDRFSAERLKGVDSTLKIQPAKLEDSAVYLCASSQGRGFGYTFGSGTRLTVV.

The rearrangement links TRBV11-2 to TRBJ2-5, with a tentative D call TRBD2 (6 bases). V gave up 0 bases and J gave up 7 bases, with 15 bases separating them. The CDR3 is 15 amino acids. Germline V gene sequence: CDR1 SGHAT, CDR2 FQNNGV. CDR3 amino acids: CASSLDRRGGVTQYF. For the CDR3, the DNA is TGTGCCAGCAGCTTAGATAGGAGGGGCGGGGTGACCCAGTACTTC. Full variable domain (missing parts from reference TRBV11-2 and TRBJ2-5): EAGVAQSPRYKIIEKRQSVAFWCNPISGHATLYWYQQILGQGPKLLIQFQNNGVVDDSQLPKDRFSAERLKGVDSTLKIQPAKLEDSAVYLCASSLDRRGGVTQYFGPGTRLLVL.

The DNA for the CDR3 is TGTGCCAGCAGTCCACGACAGGGACTGGGAGGCTACACCTTC. It codes for CASSPRQGLGGYTF. The chain links TRBV6-2 or TRBV6-3 to TRBJ1-2; 7 nucleotides match TRBD1. The germline V gene has CDR1 MNHEY and CDR2 SVGEGT. The V and J ends lost 5 bases and 8 bases, in that order; junction bases with no gene match: 11. The CDR3 totals 14 residues.

This CDR3 is CASSLTAGDQPQHF. DNA for the CDR3: TGTGCCAGCAGCTTAACGGCAGGGGATCAGCCCCAGCATTTT. V and J are TRBV7-9 and TRBJ1-5, with TRBD1 as a possible D gene (6 bases). This CDR3 has 14 residues. V shed 2 bases and J shed 5 bases, with 10 bases lying between them. Germline CDR1 SEHNR, CDR2 FQNEAQ (reference sequence).

This chain joins TRBV7-6 and TRBJ2-3, with D possibly being TRBD2 (6 bases). Germline CDR1 and CDR2: SGHVS and FNYEAQ. CDR3 size: 13 residues. V lost 10 bases, J lost 5 bases, and 16 bases lay in between. CDR3 DNA: TGTGCCACCGGGACTTCAGATCGAGATACGCAGTATTTT. This sequence encodes CATGTSDRDTQYF.

This chain uses TRBV28 with TRBJ2-7; 13 bases are a match to TRBD2. The CDR3 loop spans 14 amino acids. The trim removed 8 bases at V and 3 bases at J, leaving 4 bases unmatched. Germline V gene sequence: CDR1 MDHEN, CDR2 SYDVKM. The CDR3 sequence is CASLLAGGLYEQYF. Written as DNA, the CDR3 is TGTGCCAGCTTACTAGCGGGAGGGCTCTACGAGCAGTACTTC.

The chain carries TRBV30 and TRBJ1-5; tentatively, D is TRBD1 (5 bases). In germline, CDR1 is GTSNPN, CDR2 SVGIG (reference sequence). V lost 4 bases and J 4 bases, leaving 5 bases between the germline ends. This CDR3 has 11 amino acids. As DNA, the CDR3 is TGTGCCTGGAAGGGGAATCAGCCCCAGCATTTT. As protein: CAWKGNQPQHF. Filled out from reference TRBV30 and TRBJ1-5, the complete variable domain reads SQTIHQWPATLVQPVGSPLSLECTVEGTSNPNLYWYRQAAGRGLQLLFYSVGIGQISSEVPQNLSASRPQDRQFILSSKKLLLSDSGFYLCAWKGNQPQHFGDGTRLSIL.

This clone turned up a few times. This chain joins TRBV9 and TRBJ1-1, with 7 bases fitting TRBD1. Germline CDR1 is SGDLS and CDR2 is YYNGEE. This CDR3 comprises 13 residues. Trimming took 4 bases from V and 7 from J; bases not matched to a gene: 7. CDR3 DNA sequence: TGTGCCAGCAGCACCCTCGGGGACAGTGAAGCTTTCTTT. The encoded protein is CASSTLGDSEAFF.

This chain connects TRBV6-5 to TRBJ1-2, with D unresolved. CDR3 length: 12 residues. Germline V gene lookup returns CDR1 MNHEY and CDR2 SVGAGI. The V end lost 10 bases, the J end lost 6 bases, and 15 bases lay between the germline ends. The CDR3 sequence: CATINDGHGYTF. The CDR3 DNA reads as TGTGCCACGATTAACGATGGGCATGGCTACACCTTC.

V and J are TRBV28 and TRBJ2-7, with D possibly being TRBD1 (5 bases). Germline-derived CDR1 and CDR2 are MDHEN and SYDVKM. Between the trimmed V and J ends, which lost 2 bases and 5 bases, there was a span of 13 bases. The CDR3 runs 14 residues. CDR3 region: CASSLIARVNEQYF. DNA for the CDR3: TGTGCCAGCAGTTTAATCGCCAGGGTTAACGAGCAGTACTTC.

A remark on this clone: This CDR3 is also generated by other DNA sequences in the sample. CDR3 nucleotides: TGTGCCAGTAGTATTGTGACAGGGCCCTACAATGAGCAGTTCTTC. This sequence encodes CASSIVTGPYNEQFF. V is TRBV19 and J is TRBJ2-1, with 7 bases matching TRBD1. CDR1 is LNHDA and CDR2 is SQIVND in the germline V gene (reference sequence). V was pared by 3 bases and J by 2 bases, with 4 bases of the junction left unmatched. The length of the CDR3 is 15 residues.

The rearrangement links TRBV28 to TRBJ1-3; a possible D gene is TRBD1 (6 bases). Between the trimmed V and J ends, which lost 6 bases and 0 bases, there was a span of 9 bases. Germline V gene data show CDR1 as MDHEN and CDR2 as SYDVKM. The CDR3 has 14 amino acids. The CDR3 region is CASRTGSSGNTIYF. In nucleotides, the CDR3 is TGTGCCAGCAGAACAGGGAGCTCTGGAAACACCATATATTTT.

The chain combines TRBV12-2 with TRBJ2-1; TRBD1 is the table's D call and was not checked against the DNA. TRBV12-2 is assigned pseudogene status. This CDR3 is 16 amino acids long. CDR3: CASRLGAGDRENEQFF. The CDR3 coding sequence is TGTGCAAGTCGCTTGGGGGCAGGAGACAGGGAGAATGAGCAGTTCTTC.

The gene calls are TRBV15 and TRBJ2-1; maybe TRBD2 (6 bases). V lost 1 base to trimming and J lost 9 bases, with 31 bases between them. CDR1 is LNHNV, CDR2 YYDKDF, per germline (reference sequence). This CDR3 has 20 amino acids. CDR3 amino acids: CATSRAPGLVVGERLSEQFF. The CDR3 DNA is TGTGCCACCAGCAGAGCCCCGGGACTTGTAGTTGGGGAGAGGCTTAGTGAGCAGTTCTTC.

CDR3 region: CASSRGTGFTDTQYF. The DNA for the CDR3 is TGTGCCAGCAGCCGAGGGACAGGCTTTACAGATACGCAGTATTTT. J is TRBJ2-3 and V is TRBV28; 8 nucleotides align to TRBD1. Trimming took 6 bases from V and 3 from J; bases not matched to a gene: 8. The CDR3 is 15 residues long. Germline V gives CDR1 MDHEN, CDR2 SYDVKM.

This chain links TRBV6-2 or TRBV6-3 with TRBJ1-1, with D uncertain. The CDR3 spans 10 residues. Germline lookup yields CDR1 MNHEY and CDR2 SVGEGT. Between the trimmed V and J ends, which lost 6 bases and 11 bases, there was a span of 10 bases. The CDR3 sequence: CASSENRAFF. The CDR3 region has the DNA TGTGCCAGCAGCGAAAACCGGGCTTTCTTT.

This sequence joins TRBV28 and TRBJ2-5; 7 nucleotides line up with TRBD2. V gave up 4 bases and J gave up 4 bases; unmatched junction bases: 3. Germline V gene lookup returns CDR1 MDHEN and CDR2 SYDVKM. There are 13 residues in the CDR3. The CDR3 region has the DNA TGTGCCAGCAGTTCGGGGGGAGGAGAGACCCAGTACTTC. Its protein product is CASSSGGGETQYF.

The V and J genes are TRBV4-3 and TRBJ1-3; no reliable D call. Per the germline V gene, CDR1 is LGHNA and CDR2 is YSLEER. V dropped 0 bases and J dropped 2 bases, with 8 bases sitting between them. The CDR3 runs 15 residues. In DNA form, the CDR3 reads TGCGCCAGCAGCCAAGAATGGATTACTGGAAACACCATATATTTT. Protein: CASSQEWITGNTIYF.